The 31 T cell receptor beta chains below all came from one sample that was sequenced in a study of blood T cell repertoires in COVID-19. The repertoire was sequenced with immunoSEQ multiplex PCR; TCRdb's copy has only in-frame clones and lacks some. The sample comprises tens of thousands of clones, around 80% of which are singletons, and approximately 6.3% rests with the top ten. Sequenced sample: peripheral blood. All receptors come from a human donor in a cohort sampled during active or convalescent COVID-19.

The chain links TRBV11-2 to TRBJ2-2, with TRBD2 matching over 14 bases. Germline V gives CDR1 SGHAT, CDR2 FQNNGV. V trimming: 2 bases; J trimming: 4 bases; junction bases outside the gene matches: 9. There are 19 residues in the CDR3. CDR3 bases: TGTGCCAGCAGCTTACTCAGACTAGCGGGGGGGCCTAGCACCGGGGAGCTGTTTTTT. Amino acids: CASSLLRLAGGPSTGELFF. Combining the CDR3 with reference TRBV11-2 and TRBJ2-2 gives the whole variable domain EAGVAQSPRYKIIEKRQSVAFWCNPISGHATLYWYQQILGQGPKLLIQFQNNGVVDDSQLPKDRFSAERLKGVDSTLKIQPAKLEDSAVYLCASSLLRLAGGPSTGELFFGEGSRLTVL.

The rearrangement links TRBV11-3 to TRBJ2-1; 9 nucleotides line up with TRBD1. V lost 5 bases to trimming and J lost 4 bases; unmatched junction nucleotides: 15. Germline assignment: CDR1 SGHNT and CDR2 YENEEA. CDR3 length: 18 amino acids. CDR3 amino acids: CASSRGEGQGNSYNEQFF. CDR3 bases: TGTGCCAGCAGCCGAGGAGAAGGACAGGGGAATTCTTACAATGAGCAGTTCTTC.

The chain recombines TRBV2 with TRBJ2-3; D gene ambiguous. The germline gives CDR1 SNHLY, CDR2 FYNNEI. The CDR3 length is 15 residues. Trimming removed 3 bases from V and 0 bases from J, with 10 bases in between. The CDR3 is CASSDEHLSTDTQYF. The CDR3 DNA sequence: TGTGCCAGCAGTGATGAACACCTGAGCACAGATACGCAGTATTTT.

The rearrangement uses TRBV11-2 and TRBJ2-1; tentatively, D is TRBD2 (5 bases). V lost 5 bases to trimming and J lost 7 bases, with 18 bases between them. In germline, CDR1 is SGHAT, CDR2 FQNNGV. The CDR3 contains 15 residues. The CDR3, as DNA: TGTGCCAGCAGCCCAGAGGGTGCGTTTACGAATGAGCAGTTCTTC. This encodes CASSPEGAFTNEQFF.

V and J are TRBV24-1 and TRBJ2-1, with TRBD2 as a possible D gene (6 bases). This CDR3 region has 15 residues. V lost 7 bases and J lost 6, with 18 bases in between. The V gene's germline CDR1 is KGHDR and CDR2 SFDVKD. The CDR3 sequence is CATSAPGTSTNEQFF. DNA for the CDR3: TGTGCCACCAGCGCCCCCGGGACTTCTACCAATGAGCAGTTCTTC.

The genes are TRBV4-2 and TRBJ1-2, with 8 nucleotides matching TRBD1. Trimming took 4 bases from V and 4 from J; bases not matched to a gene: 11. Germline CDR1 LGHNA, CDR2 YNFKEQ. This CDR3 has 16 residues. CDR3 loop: CASSPSYQGASYGYTF. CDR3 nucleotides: TGTGCCAGCAGCCCGTCTTATCAGGGGGCGAGCTATGGCTACACCTTC.

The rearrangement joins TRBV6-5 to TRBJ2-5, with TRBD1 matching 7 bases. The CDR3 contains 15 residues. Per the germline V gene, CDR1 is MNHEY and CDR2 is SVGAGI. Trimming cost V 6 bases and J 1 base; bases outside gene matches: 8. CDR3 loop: CASSRDRRLQETQYF. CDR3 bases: TGTGCCAGCAGCCGGGACAGAAGACTCCAAGAGACCCAGTACTTC.

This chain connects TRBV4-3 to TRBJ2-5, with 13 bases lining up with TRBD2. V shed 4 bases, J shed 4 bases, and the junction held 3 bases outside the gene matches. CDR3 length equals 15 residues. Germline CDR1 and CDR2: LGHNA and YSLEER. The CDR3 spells CASSLWTSGGETQYF. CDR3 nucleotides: TGCGCCAGCAGCCTCTGGACTAGCGGGGGAGAGACCCAGTACTTC.

CDR3 sequence (DNA): TGTGCCAGCAGCCAAGACTTCCGGGGGGCTAACACAGATACGCAGTATTTT. Protein product: CASSQDFRGANTDTQYF. This chain joins TRBV3-1 (or the pseudogene TRBV3-2) and TRBJ2-3; D might be TRBD2 (7 bases). This CDR3 region has 17 residues. V dropped 0 bases and J dropped 2 bases, with 15 bases sitting between them. In germline, CDR1 is LGHDT, CDR2 YNNKEL (reference sequence).

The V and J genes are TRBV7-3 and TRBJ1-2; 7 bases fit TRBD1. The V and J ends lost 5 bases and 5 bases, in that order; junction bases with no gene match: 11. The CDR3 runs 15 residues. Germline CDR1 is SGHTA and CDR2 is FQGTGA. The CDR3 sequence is CASSPAGGLGYGYTF. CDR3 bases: TGTGCCAGCAGCCCCGCAGGGGGGTTGGGATATGGCTACACCTTC.

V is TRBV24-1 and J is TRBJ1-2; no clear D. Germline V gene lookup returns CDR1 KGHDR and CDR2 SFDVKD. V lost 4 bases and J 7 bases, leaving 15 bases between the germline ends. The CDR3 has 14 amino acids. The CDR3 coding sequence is TGTGCCACCAGTGACTCTAAAACGACTGTTGGCTACACCTTC. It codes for CATSDSKTTVGYTF.

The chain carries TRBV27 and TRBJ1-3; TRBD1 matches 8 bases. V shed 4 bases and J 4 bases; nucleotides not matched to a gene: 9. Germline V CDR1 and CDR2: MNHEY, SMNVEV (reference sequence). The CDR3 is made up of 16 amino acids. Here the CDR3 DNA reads TGTGCCAGCAGTTCTCGTCCGACAGGGGTCGGAAACACCATATATTTT. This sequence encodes CASSSRPTGVGNTIYF.

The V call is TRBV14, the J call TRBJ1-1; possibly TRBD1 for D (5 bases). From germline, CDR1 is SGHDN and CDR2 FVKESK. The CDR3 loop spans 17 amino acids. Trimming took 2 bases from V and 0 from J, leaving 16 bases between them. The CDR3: CASSQPTGSPLNTEAFF. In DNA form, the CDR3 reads TGTGCCAGCAGCCAACCCACAGGATCTCCTTTGAACACTGAAGCTTTCTTT.

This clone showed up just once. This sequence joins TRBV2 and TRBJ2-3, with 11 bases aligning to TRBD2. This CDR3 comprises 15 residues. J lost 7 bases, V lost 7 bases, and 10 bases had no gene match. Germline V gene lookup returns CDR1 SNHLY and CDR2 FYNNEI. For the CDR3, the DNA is TGTGCCAGCACCCGATACCTAGCGGGGGGAAATACGCAGTATTTT. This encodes CASTRYLAGGNTQYF.

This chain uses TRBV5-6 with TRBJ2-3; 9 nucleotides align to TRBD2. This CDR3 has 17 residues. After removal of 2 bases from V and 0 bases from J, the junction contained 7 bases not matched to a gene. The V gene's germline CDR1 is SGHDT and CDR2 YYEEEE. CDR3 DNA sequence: TGTGCCAGCAGCTTACAGCGGGGGGCCCTTAGCACAGATACGCAGTATTTT. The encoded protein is CASSLQRGALSTDTQYF.

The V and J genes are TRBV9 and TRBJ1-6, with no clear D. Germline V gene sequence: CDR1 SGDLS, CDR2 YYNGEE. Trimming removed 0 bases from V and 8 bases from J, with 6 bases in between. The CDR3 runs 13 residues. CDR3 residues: CASSVVAHSPLHF. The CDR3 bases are TGTGCCAGCAGCGTAGTGGCCCATTCACCCCTCCACTTT.

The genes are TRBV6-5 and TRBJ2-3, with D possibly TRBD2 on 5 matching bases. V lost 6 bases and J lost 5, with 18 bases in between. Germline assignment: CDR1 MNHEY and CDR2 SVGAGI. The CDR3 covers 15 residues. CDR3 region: CASSPGGRARDTQYF. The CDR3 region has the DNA TGTGCCAGCAGCCCCGGTGGGCGGGCAAGAGATACGCAGTATTTT.

The CDR3 here is CASSQAGRGTQYF. The CDR3 DNA reads as TGTGCCAGCAGCCAAGCGGGGAGAGGTACGCAGTATTTT. The chain carries TRBV3-1 (or the pseudogene TRBV3-2) and TRBJ2-3; D possibly corresponds to TRBD2 (5 bases). This CDR3 has 13 residues. The germline V gene encodes CDR1 LGHDT and CDR2 YNNKEL (reference sequence). V gave up 1 base and J gave up 8 bases, with 10 bases separating them.

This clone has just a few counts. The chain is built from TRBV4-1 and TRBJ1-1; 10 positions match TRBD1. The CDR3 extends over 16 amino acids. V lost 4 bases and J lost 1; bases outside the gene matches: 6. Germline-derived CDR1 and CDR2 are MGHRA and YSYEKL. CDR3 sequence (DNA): TGCGCCAGCAGCCTTCGTTGGACAGGGGGGAACACTGAAGCTTTCTTT. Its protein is CASSLRWTGGNTEAFF.

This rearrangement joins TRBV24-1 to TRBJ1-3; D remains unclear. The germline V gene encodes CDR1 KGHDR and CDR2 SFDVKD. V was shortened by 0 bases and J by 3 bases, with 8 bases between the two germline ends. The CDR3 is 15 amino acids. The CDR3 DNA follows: TGTGCCACCAGTGATTTGGCGGAGGTTGGAAACACCATATATTTT. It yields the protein CATSDLAEVGNTIYF.

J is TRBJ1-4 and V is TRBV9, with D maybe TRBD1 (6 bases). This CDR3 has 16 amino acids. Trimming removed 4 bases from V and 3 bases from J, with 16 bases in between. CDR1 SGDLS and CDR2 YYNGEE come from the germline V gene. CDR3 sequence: CASSPWGGAANEKLFF. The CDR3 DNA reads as TGTGCCAGCAGCCCCTGGGGGGGGGCTGCTAATGAAAAACTGTTTTTT. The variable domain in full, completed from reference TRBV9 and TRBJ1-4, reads DSGVTQTPKHLITATGQRVTLRCSPRSGDLSVYWYQQSLDQGLQFLIQYYNGEERAKGNILERFSAQQFPDLHSELNLSSLELGDSALYFCASSPWGGAANEKLFFGSGTQLSVL.

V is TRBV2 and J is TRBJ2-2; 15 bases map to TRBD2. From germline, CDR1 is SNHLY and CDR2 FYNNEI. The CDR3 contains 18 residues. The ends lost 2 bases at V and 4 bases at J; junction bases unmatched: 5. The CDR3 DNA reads TGTGCCAGCAGTGAAAGGACTAGCGGGGGGGCGTCCACCGGGGAGCTGTTTTTT. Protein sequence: CASSERTSGGASTGELFF.

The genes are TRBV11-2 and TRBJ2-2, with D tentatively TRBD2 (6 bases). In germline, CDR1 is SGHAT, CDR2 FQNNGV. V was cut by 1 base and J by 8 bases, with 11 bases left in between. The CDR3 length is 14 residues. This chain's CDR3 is CASSLAGVGGELFF. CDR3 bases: TGTGCCAGCAGCTTAGCGGGGGTCGGGGGGGAGCTGTTTTTT.

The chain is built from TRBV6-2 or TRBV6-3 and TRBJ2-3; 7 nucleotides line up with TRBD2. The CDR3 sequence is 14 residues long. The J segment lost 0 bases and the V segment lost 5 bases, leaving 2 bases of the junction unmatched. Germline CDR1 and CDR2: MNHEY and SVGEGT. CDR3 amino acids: CASSRDYSTDTQYF. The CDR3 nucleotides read TGTGCCAGCAGTCGGGACTACAGCACAGATACGCAGTATTTT.

CDR3 DNA: TGTGCCTGGAGTGCCGGGACAAGTACCTACAATGAGCAGTTCTTC. Amino acid sequence: CAWSAGTSTYNEQFF. The chain uses TRBV30 and TRBJ2-1; possible D gene TRBD1, 6 bases. The V gene lost 1 base and the J gene lost 2 bases, with 12 bases spanning the gap. Germline assignment: CDR1 GTSNPN and CDR2 SVGIG (reference sequence). This CDR3 contains 15 residues.

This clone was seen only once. The DNA for the CDR3 is TGTGCCAGCAGCTTGGCCCTCACAGGGTGGACAAACAATGAGCAGTTCTTC. This gives the protein CASSLALTGWTNNEQFF. The chain couples TRBV7-9 to TRBJ2-1; D is possibly TRBD1 (6 bases). There are 17 residues in the CDR3. V lost 3 bases, J lost 5 bases, and 20 bases lay in between. Germline V gene data show CDR1 as SEHNR and CDR2 as FQNEAQ (reference sequence).

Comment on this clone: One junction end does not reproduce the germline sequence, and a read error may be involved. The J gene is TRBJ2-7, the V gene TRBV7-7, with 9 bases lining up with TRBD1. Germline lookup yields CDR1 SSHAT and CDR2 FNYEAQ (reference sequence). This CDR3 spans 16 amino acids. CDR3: CASSKRTGAPPYEQYF. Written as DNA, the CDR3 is TGTGCTAGCAGCAAGCGGACAGGGGCGCCGCCCTACGAGCAGTACTTC.

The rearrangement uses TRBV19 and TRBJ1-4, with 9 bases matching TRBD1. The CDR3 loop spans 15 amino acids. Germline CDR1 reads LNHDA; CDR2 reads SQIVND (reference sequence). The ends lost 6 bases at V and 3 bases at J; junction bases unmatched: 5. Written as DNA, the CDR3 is TGTGCCAGTAGCACGGGACAGGGCCCTAATGAAAAACTGTTTTTT. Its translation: CASSTGQGPNEKLFF.

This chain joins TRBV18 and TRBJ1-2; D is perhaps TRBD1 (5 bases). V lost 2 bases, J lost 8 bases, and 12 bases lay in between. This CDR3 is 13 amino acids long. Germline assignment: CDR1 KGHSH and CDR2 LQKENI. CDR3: CASSPDSLEGYTF. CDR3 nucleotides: TGTGCCAGCTCACCAGACAGTCTCGAGGGCTACACCTTC.

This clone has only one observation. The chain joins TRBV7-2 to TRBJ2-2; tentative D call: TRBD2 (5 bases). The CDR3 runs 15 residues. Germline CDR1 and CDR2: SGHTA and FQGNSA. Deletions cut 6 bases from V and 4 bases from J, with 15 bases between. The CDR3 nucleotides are TGTGCCAGCAGTCAAAGCGGAGCGGTCACCGGGGAGCTGTTTTTT. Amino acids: CASSQSGAVTGELFF.

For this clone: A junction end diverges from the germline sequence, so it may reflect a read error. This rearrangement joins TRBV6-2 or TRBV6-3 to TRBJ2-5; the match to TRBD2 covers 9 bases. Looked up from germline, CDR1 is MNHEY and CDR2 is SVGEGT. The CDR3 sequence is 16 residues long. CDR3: CASSYSGLALGEAQYF. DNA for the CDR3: TGTGCCAGCAGTTACTCGGGACTAGCTCTCGGAGAGGCCCAGTACTTC.